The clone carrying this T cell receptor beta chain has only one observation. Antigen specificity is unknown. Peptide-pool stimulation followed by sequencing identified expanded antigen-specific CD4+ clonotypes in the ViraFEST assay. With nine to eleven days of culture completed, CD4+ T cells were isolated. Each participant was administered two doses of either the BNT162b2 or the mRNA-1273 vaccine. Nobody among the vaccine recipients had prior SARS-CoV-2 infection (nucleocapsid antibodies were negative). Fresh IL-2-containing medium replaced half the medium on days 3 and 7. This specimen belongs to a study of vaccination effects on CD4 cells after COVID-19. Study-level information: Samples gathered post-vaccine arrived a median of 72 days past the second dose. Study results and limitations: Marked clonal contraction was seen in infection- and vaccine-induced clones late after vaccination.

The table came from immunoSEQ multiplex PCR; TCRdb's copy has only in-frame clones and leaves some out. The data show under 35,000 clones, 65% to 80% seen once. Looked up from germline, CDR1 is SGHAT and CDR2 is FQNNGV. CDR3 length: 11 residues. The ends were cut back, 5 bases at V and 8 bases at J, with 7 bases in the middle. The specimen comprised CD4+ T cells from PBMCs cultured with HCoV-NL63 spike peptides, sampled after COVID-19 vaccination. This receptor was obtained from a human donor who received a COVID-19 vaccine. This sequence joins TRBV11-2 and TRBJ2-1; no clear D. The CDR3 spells CASSPRDEQFF. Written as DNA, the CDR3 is TGTGCCAGCAGCCCCCGGGATGAGCAGTTCTTC.